This TCR beta chain is drawn from a study of shared clonotypes between healthy human individuals. Negatively enriched CD4+ T cells were divided by CD45RA into naive and memory. Note on this clone: Its antigen is undetermined.

Germline V gives CDR1 DFQATT, CDR2 SNEGSKA (reference sequence). There are 10 residues in the CDR3. Data came from immunoSEQ multiplex PCR; TCRdb stores just in-frame clones and leaves some out. The data show about 1 million clones, with 60% to 80% seen just once and about 1.5% held by the top ten. Findings and limits, study-wide: Sample collection involved blood only; tissue repertoires are likely different. Clonotype sharing among donors, it was expected, would be affected by sequencing depth. What limited the represented genetic and exposure-history diversity was the small number of donors.

Specimen: memory CD4+ T cells sorted from blood. Described subset: CD45RA-negative fraction. V gene TRBV20-1 combines with J gene TRBJ2-5; TRBD2 might be the D (5 bases). The sequence came from a man aged 18 to 29 in good health. CDR3 bases: TGCACCCCGTACCGGGGGACCCAGTACTTC. It yields the protein CTPYRGTQYF.